This T cell receptor beta chain is from a study of T cells in Graves' hyperthyroidism and ophthalmopathy. Whole-study findings and limits: Most clonotypes expanded in thyroid above 0.001 were likewise present in blood.

Losses at the gene ends were 1 base for V and 4 bases for J; bases not matched to a gene: 5. The CDR3 spans 15 residues. From germline, CDR1 is SNHLY and CDR2 FYNNEI. This clonotype has more than one count but fewer than ten. Its antigen remains unidentified. Patients were excluded because of uncontrolled infection, other autoimmune disease, pregnancy or lactation. RNA transcripts provided the source from which TCR beta CDR3 regions were amplified. An initial round of RT-PCR targeting the TCR CDR3 relied on the HTBI primer set. TCRdb independently ran MiXCR on the multiplex PCR reads; one entry per CDR3 protein. The table shows about 500,000 distinct CDR3 sequences, with about 46% occurring only once.

Sequenced: peripheral blood or thyroid tissue (not recorded which). The chain joins TRBV2 to TRBJ2-7, with TRBD2 identical over 9 bases. The sequence was collected from an adult woman with Graves' disease, either hyperthyroidism or ophthalmopathy (not recorded which). The chain's CDR3 is CASSEVRLAVYEQYF. The CDR3, as DNA: TGTGCCAGCAGTGAAGTTAGACTAGCGGTTTACGAGCAGTACTTC.